This T cell receptor beta chain is drawn from a study of CD8 T cells in ankylosing spondylitis. To note about this clonotype: Its cognate antigen is unknown.

V shed 5 bases and J shed 4 bases, with 14 bases lying between them. This CDR3 has 13 residues. Germline CDR1 DFQATT, CDR2 SNEGSKA (reference sequence). Overall study findings and caveats: Earlier studies detected some motif variants in reactive arthritis synovial fluid and blood. One TCR beta motif, made up of 7 or 8 highly homologous variants, appeared characteristic of ankylosing spondylitis blood. Disease-linked clones were reportedly significantly enriched in matched ankylosing spondylitis synovial fluid. Clones linked to disease, bearing a CD8+ phenotype, were relatively rare in peripheral blood.

MiXCR was run by TCRdb on the 5' RACE reads, yielding one entry per CDR3 protein. This table has 700,000 to 1,000,000 distinct CDR3 sequences, 10% to 15% appearing once. This chain joins TRBV20-1 and TRBJ1-2; possibly TRBD1 for D (6 bases). The sequence came from a male donor with ankylosing spondylitis. Specimen: blood, either unsorted or a sorted T cell fraction (not recorded which). The CDR3 DNA is TGCAGTGCTGGCGGGGGGCGCGGCTATGGCTACACCTTC. Translation gives CSAGGGRGYGYTF.